This record looks at one T cell receptor (beta chain) sequence and its context. Antigen specificity is unknown. At one end the junction does not follow the germline gene, possibly because of a read error. Primers used in a second PCR of roughly 6 to 11 cycles were a sample-barcoded 5' primer and a J-beta primer mix. TCRdb independently ran MiXCR on the 5' RACE reads; one entry per CDR3 protein. Of around 1.5 million distinct CDR3 sequences in the sample, 35% to 45% were seen once. CDR3 length: 14 residues. Germline CDR1 PRHDT, CDR2 FYEKMQ (reference sequence). This entry belongs to a study of blood T cells in healthy people across ages. General study findings and limits: Total diversity from one million sequenced T cells was likely underestimated. Not knowing donor CMV status may have confounded expanded clonotype changes. Older age went with lower TCR beta diversity per million T cells, in a roughly linear way.

At least 7 million PBMCs were isolated per sample. Specimen: blood. This receptor was taken from a woman in her late teens or twenties in good health. The V and J genes are TRBV13 and TRBJ2-3, with 7 bases lining up with TRBD2. CDR3 DNA sequence: TGTGCCAGCAGCGTAGGGAGGGGCGGAGACACGCAGTATTTT. This codes for CASSVGRGGDTQYF.